This is a list of T cell receptor beta chains from one sample in a study of cytomegalovirus exposure and HLA in healthy donors. Sequenced by immunoSEQ multiplex PCR; TCRdb stores in-frame clones only, minus some. The repertoire has about 120,000 clones, more than 70% of them found once; the top ten carry approximately 0.24%. What was sequenced was PBMCs. These TCRs come from a man aged 50 or older in good health and CMV-seronegative. CDR3s leave out the opening cysteine and the closing phenylalanine or tryptophan. The order of the fields is clone size, V gene, J gene, CDR3 protein. Clone size is stated in some rows and not others, as once, few, many or a class when expanded.

size: .; V: TRBV7-2; J: TRBJ2-7; CDR3: ASSLATSGRSTPYEQY
size: .; V: TRBV28; J: TRBJ2-7; CDR3: ASIPSQDRLSYEQY
size: once; V: TRBV6-5; J: TRBJ1-1; CDR3: ASSYSGVWNTEAF
size: .; V: TRBV30; J: TRBJ2-1; CDR3: AWSGLAANEQF
size: once; V: TRBV29-1; J: TRBJ1-1; CDR3: SVGGLLLNTEAF
size: .; V: TRBV30; J: TRBJ1-5; CDR3: AWSRQGNQPQH
size: few; V: TRBV19; J: TRBJ2-6; CDR3: ASSTTGSGANVLT
size: .; V: TRBV5-1; J: TRBJ2-1; CDR3: ASSLIRDNEQF
size: .; V: TRBV5-1; J: TRBJ2-7; CDR3: ASSLVVAGSFYEQY
size: .; V: TRBV4-3; J: TRBJ2-3; CDR3: ASSQETGVGWTDTQY
size: .; V: TRBV6-5; J: TRBJ2-3; CDR3: ASRTLTTDTQY
size: .; V: TRBV5-1; J: TRBJ2-7; CDR3: ASSLGAGTGVHEQY
size: .; V: TRBV29-1; J: TRBJ2-2; CDR3: SVGRIGLAGGLDGELF
size: .; V: TRBV15; J: TRBJ2-7; CDR3: AAGAAANLEQY
size: .; V: TRBV11-2; J: TRBJ2-1; CDR3: ASSFGFGLAGGNEQF
size: .; V: TRBV7-3; J: TRBJ1-2; CDR3: ASSLSTGGGYT
size: few; V: TRBV4-3; J: TRBJ1-6; CDR3: ASSARYRFDSPLH
size: .; V: TRBV5-1; J: TRBJ1-1; CDR3: ASSLTGMNTEAF
size: .; V: TRBV5-4; J: TRBJ2-2; CDR3: ASSPLPGTGELF
size: .; V: TRBV18; J: TRBJ2-3; CDR3: ASSLAGGLDTQY
size: .; V: TRBV19; J: TRBJ1-6; CDR3: ASSTTGTDNSPLH
size: .; V: TRBV5-1; J: TRBJ2-3; CDR3: ASSSSDTSTDTQY
size: .; V: TRBV10-3; J: TRBJ2-3; CDR3: AISGRTSGGVTDTQY